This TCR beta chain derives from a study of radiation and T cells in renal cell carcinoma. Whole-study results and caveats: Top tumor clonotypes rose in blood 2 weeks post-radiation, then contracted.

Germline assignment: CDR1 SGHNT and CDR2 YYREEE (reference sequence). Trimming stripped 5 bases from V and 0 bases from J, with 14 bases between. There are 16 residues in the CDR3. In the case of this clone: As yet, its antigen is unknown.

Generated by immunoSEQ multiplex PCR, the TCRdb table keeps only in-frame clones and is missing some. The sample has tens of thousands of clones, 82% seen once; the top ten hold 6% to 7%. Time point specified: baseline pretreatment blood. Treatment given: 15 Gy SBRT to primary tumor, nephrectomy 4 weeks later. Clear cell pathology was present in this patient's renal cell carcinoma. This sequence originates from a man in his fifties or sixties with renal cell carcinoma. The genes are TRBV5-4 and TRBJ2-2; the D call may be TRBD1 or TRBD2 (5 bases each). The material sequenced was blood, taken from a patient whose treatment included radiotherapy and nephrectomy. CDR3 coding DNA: TGTGCCAGCAGTCCGGGGACCGGAGCGAACACCGGGGAGCTGTTTTTT. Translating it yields CASSPGTGANTGELFF. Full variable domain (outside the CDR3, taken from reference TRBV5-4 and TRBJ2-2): ETGVTQSPTHLIKTRGQQVTLRCSSQSGHNTVSWYQQALGQGPQFIFQYYREEENGRGNFPPRFSGLQFPNYSSELNVNALELDDSALYLCASSPGTGANTGELFFGEGSRLTVL.